The rows below give T cell receptor beta chains drawn from one sample of a study of identical twins' blood T cells. TCRdb ran MiXCR on the 5' RACE reads and lists one entry per CDR3 protein. The sample has roughly 340,000 distinct CDR3 sequences, over 25% seen once; the top ten hold 6.1%. The sequenced sample consisted of PBMCs. The receptors were gathered from a woman between 18 and 55 years old in good health. The CDR3 runs from the conserved cysteine through the conserved F or W. Clone size is shown for a subset of rows, as once, few, many or a class of expanded clone.

j_call v_call clone_size cdr3_aa
TRBJ1-1 TRBV29-1 many CSVEVMGQGWIGGTEAFF
TRBJ2-1 TRBV24-1 many CATSGGGWSYNEQFF
TRBJ1-6 TRBV18 few CASSLPGQESPLHF
TRBJ2-1 TRBV11-2 once CASSLARSAAYNEQFF
TRBJ1-2 TRBV6-5 . CASSPPDRENGYTF
TRBJ1-1 TRBV2 . CASSERVNTEAFF
TRBJ1-6 TRBV20-1 few CSARGGAASHNSPLHF
TRBJ1-5 TRBV5-1 many CASSLEGSRGQPQHF
TRBJ2-1 TRBV29-1 few CSLDGISYNEQFF
TRBJ2-7 TRBV29-1 many CSVHRDYEQYF
TRBJ2-3 TRBV29-1 . CSVRWYTDTQYF
TRBJ2-7 TRBV7-9 . CASSSAAGEQYF
TRBJ1-1 TRBV10-3 . CAISADGGRAFF
TRBJ2-2 TRBV18 once CASSPSGTNTGELFF
TRBJ1-3 TRBV11-2 . CASSLGRSFSGNTIYF
TRBJ2-2 TRBV24-1 . CATIEGFWTGELFF
TRBJ1-5 TRBV6-2/TRBV6-3 . CASSRSGRQPQHF
TRBJ2-3 TRBV6-5 few CASSSADWDTQYF
TRBJ1-1 TRBV12-3/TRBV12-4 . CASRPHPGQEKNTEAFF
TRBJ2-2 TRBV10-3 . CAIRLQGDTGELFF
TRBJ2-7 TRBV20-1 few CSAVRDRNLWQYF
TRBJ2-1 TRBV3-1 . CASSPRLGGTYNERFF
TRBJ2-3 TRBV9 . CASSAQEGDTQYF
TRBJ2-1 TRBV7-2 many CASSLAPQGYEQFF
TRBJ1-2 TRBV23-1 . CASSQLGGDGGYTF
TRBJ2-3 TRBV20-1 few CSASNPLSTSSDTQYF
TRBJ1-5 TRBV10-3 few CAISDLTGGADQPQHF
TRBJ2-7 TRBV2 . CASSESGTRVHEQYF
TRBJ2-7 TRBV29-1 . CSVAENRASYEQYF
TRBJ1-1 TRBV11-2 . CASSLVAGQGFSEAFF
TRBJ1-5 TRBV3-1 few CASSSSWGGQPQHF
TRBJ1-2 TRBV12-3/TRBV12-4 few CASSLAVGGYTF
TRBJ1-4 TRBV6-2/TRBV6-3 . CASSDRGGEKLFF
TRBJ1-2 TRBV5-6 . CASSLLRNYGYTF
TRBJ1-1 TRBV7-9 . CASSLMGGGTEAFF